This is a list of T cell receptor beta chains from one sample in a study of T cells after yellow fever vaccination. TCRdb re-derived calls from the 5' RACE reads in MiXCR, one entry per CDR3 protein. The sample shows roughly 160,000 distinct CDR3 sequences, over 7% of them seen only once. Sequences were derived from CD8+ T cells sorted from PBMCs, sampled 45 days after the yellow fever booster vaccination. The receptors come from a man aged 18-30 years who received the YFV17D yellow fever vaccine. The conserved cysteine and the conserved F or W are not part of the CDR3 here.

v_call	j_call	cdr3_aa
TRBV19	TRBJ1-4	ASREGVIGELF
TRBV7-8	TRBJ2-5	ASSPSRAGMPMETQY
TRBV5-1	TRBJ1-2	ASSVTSGGRGYT
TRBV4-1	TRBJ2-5	ASSQVGTPTQY
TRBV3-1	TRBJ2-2	ASSQGVAGGTLGTGELF
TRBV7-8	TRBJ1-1	ASSLYGGGSTEAF
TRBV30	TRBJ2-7	AWSTGAAYEQY
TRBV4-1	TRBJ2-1	ASSQALNNEQF
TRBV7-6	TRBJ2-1	ASSYRTGVDYNEQF
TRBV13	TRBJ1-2	ASSLGTQSVGYGYT
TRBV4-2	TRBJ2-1	ASSQDAVAGGVSSYNEQF